Shown below are 32 T cell receptor beta chains from a single sample sequenced in a study of blood T cell repertoires in COVID-19. Clones were read by immunoSEQ multiplex PCR, and TCRdb kept only the in-frame ones, dropping some. The data hold 200,000 to 250,000 clones, with 85% observed a single time. Sequencing was performed on peripheral blood. All receptors come from a woman aged 65 to 85 with COVID-19, enrolled during active disease.

V is TRBV4-3 and J is TRBJ1-1; D unresolved. V dropped 0 bases and J dropped 7 bases, with 12 bases sitting between them. The CDR3 length is 14 residues. Per germline, CDR1 LGHNA and CDR2 YSLEER. This CDR3 is CASSQEAEAFEAFF. The CDR3 region has the DNA TGCGCCAGCAGCCAAGAAGCAGAGGCGTTTGAAGCTTTCTTT.

The chain combines TRBV6-5 with TRBJ2-7; weak D call: TRBD1 (5 bases). This CDR3 spans 16 amino acids. V was trimmed by 0 bases and J by 0 bases, leaving 12 bases between them. Germline-derived CDR1 and CDR2 are MNHEY and SVGAGI. The CDR3 sequence: CASSYSLAGSSYEQYF. The CDR3 DNA reads as TGTGCCAGCAGTTACTCCCTGGCAGGGTCCTCCTACGAGCAGTACTTC.

The chain couples TRBV3-1 (or the pseudogene TRBV3-2) to TRBJ2-7; maybe TRBD2 (6 bases). V was pared by 5 bases and J by 5 bases, with 13 bases between. This CDR3 has 13 residues. Per the germline V gene, CDR1 is LGHDT and CDR2 is YNNKEL (reference sequence). CDR3: CASSRGGGNEQYF. In nucleotides, the CDR3 is TGTGCCAGCAGCAGGGGAGGAGGCAACGAGCAGTACTTC.

The chain is built from TRBV5-1 and TRBJ2-3; TRBD2 might be the D (6 bases). CDR3 length equals 15 residues. V lost 4 bases, J lost 6 bases, and 18 bases lay in between. CDR1 is SGHRS and CDR2 is YFSETQ in the germline V gene. This chain's CDR3 is CASSLTPGGFDTQYF. The CDR3 coding sequence is TGCGCCAGCAGCCTCACCCCTGGGGGGTTCGATACGCAGTATTTT.

Note on this clone: Since a much larger clone is just one base distant, this may be a read error. The chain links TRBV7-9 to TRBJ2-7; maybe TRBD2 (5 bases). The CDR3 loop spans 15 amino acids. Germline CDR1 is SEHNR and CDR2 is FQNEAQ (reference sequence). Trimming took 2 bases from V and 0 from J, leaving 11 bases between them. For the CDR3, the DNA is TGTGCCAGCAGCTTACAGGCGGGTAGCTCCTACGAGCAGTACTTC. Protein: CASSLQAGSSYEQYF.

This clone was observed a few times. The gene calls are TRBV14 and TRBJ1-6; D possibly corresponds to TRBD1 (5 bases). This CDR3 region has 13 residues. Trimming took off 2 bases at V and 9 bases at J, with 8 bases between the two ends. Germline V gene lookup returns CDR1 SGHDN and CDR2 FVKESK. CDR3 loop: CASSQKTVSPLHF. CDR3 bases: TGTGCCAGCAGCCAAAAGACAGTTTCACCCCTCCACTTT. The variable domain in full, completed from reference TRBV14 and TRBJ1-6, reads EAGVTQFPSHSVIEKGQTVTLRCDPISGHDNLYWYRRVMGKEIKFLLHFVKESKQDESGMPNNRFLAERTGGTYSTLKVQPAELEDSGVYFCASSQKTVSPLHFGNGTRLTVT.

This sequence joins TRBV11-2 and TRBJ2-2, with TRBD2 identical over 13 bases. The germline CDR1 and CDR2 sequences are SGHAT and FQNNGV. This CDR3 has 16 amino acids. V was pared by 5 bases and J by 7 bases, with 7 bases of the junction left unmatched. DNA for the CDR3: TGTGCCAGCAGCATACTAGCGGGGGGGCCTCACGGGGAGCTGTTTTTT. It encodes CASSILAGGPHGELFF. Full variable domain (rest looked up from reference TRBV11-2 and TRBJ2-2): EAGVAQSPRYKIIEKRQSVAFWCNPISGHATLYWYQQILGQGPKLLIQFQNNGVVDDSQLPKDRFSAERLKGVDSTLKIQPAKLEDSAVYLCASSILAGGPHGELFFGEGSRLTVL.

The chain carries TRBV12-5 and TRBJ2-7, with 8 bases identical to TRBD2. The germline CDR1 and CDR2 sequences are LGHNT and FRNRAP. The CDR3 runs to 15 residues. V trimming: 1 base; J trimming: 3 bases; junction bases outside the gene matches: 5. CDR3 sequence (DNA): TGTGCTAGTGGTTTGGGAAACGCGGGGGGCTACGAGCAGTACTTC. The encoded protein is CASGLGNAGGYEQYF. Full variable domain (missing parts from reference TRBV12-5 and TRBJ2-7): DARVTQTPRHKVTEMGQEVTMRCQPILGHNTVFWYRQTMMQGLELLAYFRNRAPLDDSGMPKDRFSAEMPDATLATLKIQPSEPRDSAVYFCASGLGNAGGYEQYFGPGTRLTVT.

This clone was seen once. J is TRBJ1-1 and V is TRBV27; D is uncertain. Germline loops: CDR1 MNHEY, CDR2 SMNVEV (reference sequence). The CDR3 spans 15 residues. V was shortened by 8 bases and J by 0 bases, with 16 bases between the two germline ends. The chain's CDR3 is CASSTAGGMNTEAFF. The CDR3 DNA reads TGTGCCAGCTCTACGGCCGGAGGGATGAACACTGAAGCTTTCTTT.

The table lists this clone with a few counts. The gene calls are TRBV19 and TRBJ1-1; D is unclear. Germline V gene lookup returns CDR1 LNHDA and CDR2 SQIVND (reference sequence). The CDR3 covers 17 residues. V dropped 4 bases and J dropped 4 bases, with 22 bases sitting between them. CDR3 sequence (DNA): TGTGCCAGTAGTAGTAGAGTTGGTATCCAAACGGGCACTGAAGCTTTCTTT. Translated: CASSSRVGIQTGTEAFF.

There are a few counts of this clone. Different DNA sequences within this sample yield the same CDR3. The chain combines TRBV9 with TRBJ1-2; TRBD1 aligns across 7 bases. Germline CDR1 SGDLS, CDR2 YYNGEE. The CDR3 spans 14 residues. The J segment lost 3 bases and the V segment lost 0 bases, leaving 2 bases of the junction unmatched. For the CDR3, the DNA is TGTGCCAGCAGCGTAGGAACAGGGGACTATGGCTACACCTTC. Encoded protein: CASSVGTGDYGYTF.

This chain links TRBV30 with TRBJ1-1, with D uncertain. Germline V gene lookup returns CDR1 GTSNPN and CDR2 SVGIG (reference sequence). CDR3 length equals 15 residues. V dropped 0 bases and J dropped 0 bases, with 11 bases sitting between them. Written as DNA, the CDR3 is TGTGCCTGGAGTGTACTAAGATACATGAACACTGAAGCTTTCTTT. Its translation: CAWSVLRYMNTEAFF.

This clone has a handful of counts. The chain carries TRBV6-1 and TRBJ2-7; no clear D gene. From germline, CDR1 is MNHNS and CDR2 SASEGT. The CDR3 length is 17 residues. Trimming stripped 1 base from V and 0 bases from J, with 16 bases between. The CDR3 loop is CASSEGLTLAFSYEQYF. The CDR3 nucleotides read TGTGCCAGCAGTGAAGGTCTCACGTTAGCCTTCTCCTACGAGCAGTACTTC.

This rearrangement joins TRBV18 to TRBJ2-2; TRBD2 matches 10 bases. Losses at the gene ends were 4 bases for V and 0 bases for J; bases not matched to a gene: 5. The CDR3 has 17 residues. Per the germline V gene, CDR1 is KGHSH and CDR2 is LQKENI. CDR3 loop: CASSQTSGFANTGELFF. CDR3 in DNA: TGTGCCAGCTCACAGACTAGCGGGTTCGCGAACACCGGGGAGCTGTTTTTT.

The V gene is TRBV6-5, the J gene TRBJ2-7; a weak D match, TRBD1 (5 bases). V lost 6 bases and J 3 bases, leaving 18 bases between the germline ends. This CDR3 has 15 amino acids. Germline assignment: CDR1 MNHEY and CDR2 SVGAGI. The chain's CDR3 is CASSLSVRQIYEQYF. The DNA of the CDR3 is TGTGCCAGCAGCTTAAGCGTGAGACAGATCTACGAGCAGTACTTC.

This clone was detected a few times. This chain joins TRBV19 and TRBJ1-5; 8 bases align to TRBD1. Germline CDR1 is LNHDA and CDR2 is SQIVND (reference sequence). This CDR3 contains 14 residues. Germline trimming cut 3 bases from V and 6 bases from J; bases unmatched to any gene: 4. The DNA for the CDR3 is TGTGCCAGTAGTATCACACAGGGGGTTCAGCCCCAGCATTTT. It translates to CASSITQGVQPQHF.

The rearrangement uses TRBV6-2 or TRBV6-3 and TRBJ1-4; the match to TRBD1 covers 10 bases. The length of the CDR3 is 14 residues. The germline CDR1 and CDR2 sequences are MNHEY and SVGEGT. V dropped 5 bases and J dropped 8; count of bases not matched to a gene: 5. CDR3 bases: TGTGCCAGCAGTCGACAGGGGGCGTGGGAAAAACTGTTTTTT. This sequence encodes CASSRQGAWEKLFF.

The chain carries TRBV30 and TRBJ2-7; 7 nucleotides line up with TRBD2. V gave up 4 bases and J gave up 7 bases; unmatched junction bases: 7. Germline V gene data show CDR1 as GTSNPN and CDR2 as SVGIG (reference sequence). This CDR3 contains 12 residues. CDR3 residues: CAWKREAGEQYF. In nucleotides, the CDR3 is TGTGCCTGGAAACGGGAGGCGGGTGAGCAGTACTTC.

The V gene is TRBV27, the J gene TRBJ2-1; 8 bases line up with TRBD1. The CDR3 extends over 15 amino acids. V shed 4 bases, J shed 1 base, and the junction held 3 bases outside the gene matches. Germline CDR1 reads MNHEY; CDR2 reads SMNVEV (reference sequence). CDR3 bases: TGTGCCAGCAGTTGGCAGGGGGCATCCTACAATGAGCAGTTCTTC. The encoded protein is CASSWQGASYNEQFF.

The chain is built from TRBV3-1 (or the pseudogene TRBV3-2) and TRBJ1-1; TRBD1 matches 9 bases. This CDR3 has 15 amino acids. Germline CDR1 reads LGHDT; CDR2 reads YNNKEL (reference sequence). V lost 4 bases and J lost 2; bases outside the gene matches: 5. CDR3 in amino acids: CASSPGGQGNTEAFF. As DNA, the CDR3 is TGTGCCAGCAGCCCGGGGGGACAGGGCAACACTGAAGCTTTCTTT.

The rearrangement joins TRBV19 to TRBJ2-3; 11 nucleotides line up with TRBD2. From germline, CDR1 is LNHDA and CDR2 SQIVND (reference sequence). V was clipped by 3 bases and J by 6 bases; unmatched bases: 2. The length of the CDR3 is 14 residues. CDR3 sequence: CASSISGRADTQYF. Written as DNA, the CDR3 is TGTGCCAGTAGTATTAGCGGGAGGGCCGATACGCAGTATTTT. The complete variable domain, with remaining parts taken from reference TRBV19 and TRBJ2-3, reads DGGITQSPKYLFRKEGQNVTLSCEQNLNHDAMYWYRQDPGQGLRLIYYSQIVNDFQKGDIAEGYSVSREKKESFPLTVTSAQKNPTAFYLCASSISGRADTQYFGPGTRLTVL.

V and J are TRBV11-2 and TRBJ1-2, with 7 bases lining up with TRBD1. The germline V gene encodes CDR1 SGHAT and CDR2 FQNNGV. The CDR3 runs 14 residues. V shed 6 bases, J shed 4 bases, and the junction held 8 bases outside the gene matches. CDR3 nucleotides: TGTGCCAGCAGTTCTAACAGGGGTGGCTATGGCTACACCTTC. This gives the protein CASSSNRGGYGYTF.

The rearrangement links TRBV7-2 to TRBJ2-1, with no clear D. CDR3 size: 14 residues. Between the trimmed V and J ends, which lost 0 bases and 3 bases, there was a span of 6 bases. Germline values: CDR1 SGHTA, CDR2 FQGNSA. The CDR3 sequence is CASSLAAHYNEQFF. The CDR3 region has the DNA TGTGCCAGCAGCTTAGCGGCCCACTACAATGAGCAGTTCTTC.

This chain connects TRBV19 to TRBJ1-5; no definite D call. Germline V gene lookup returns CDR1 LNHDA and CDR2 SQIVND (reference sequence). CDR3 size: 15 residues. Trimming stripped 0 bases from V and 6 bases from J, with 12 bases between. CDR3 protein: CASSIDSRVGQPQHF. The CDR3 DNA is TGTGCCAGTAGTATAGATTCGCGGGTCGGTCAGCCCCAGCATTTT.

This chain connects TRBV4-3 to TRBJ1-2; a weak D match, TRBD1 (6 bases). Trimming stripped 0 bases from V and 5 bases from J, with 13 bases between. CDR1 is LGHNA and CDR2 is YSLEER in the germline V gene. The CDR3 extends over 15 amino acids. For the CDR3, the DNA is TGCGCCAGCAGCCAAGAACAGGGATCCGCATATGGCTACACCTTC. Encoded protein: CASSQEQGSAYGYTF.

The chain recombines TRBV5-1 with TRBJ1-2, with D tentatively TRBD1 (5 bases). Germline V gives CDR1 SGHRS, CDR2 YFSETQ. This CDR3 is built from 14 residues. V shed 8 bases and J shed 7 bases, with 21 bases lying between them. CDR3 DNA: TGCGCCAGTTCCGTCACAGACGCCGGGGGTGGCTACACCTTC. Amino acids: CASSVTDAGGGYTF.

The V gene is TRBV6-5, the J gene TRBJ2-7; TRBD2 matches at 8 bases. This CDR3 is built from 14 residues. Germline CDR1 reads MNHEY; CDR2 reads SVGAGI. After removal of 6 bases from V and 9 bases from J, the junction contained 13 bases not matched to a gene. The CDR3 loop is CASRLTSANGGQYF. As DNA, the CDR3 is TGTGCCAGCAGGCTGACTAGCGCGAATGGAGGGCAGTACTTC.

The chain recombines TRBV27 with TRBJ1-4, with 7 nucleotides matching TRBD1. Trimming took 5 bases from V and 7 from J; bases not matched to a gene: 1. This CDR3 contains 12 residues. Germline V gives CDR1 MNHEY, CDR2 SMNVEV (reference sequence). CDR3 coding DNA: TGTGCCAGCAGTAACAGGGGTGAAAAACTGTTTTTT. Translation gives CASSNRGEKLFF.

The rearrangement joins TRBV29-1 to TRBJ2-5; D is possibly TRBD1 (5 bases). Trimming cost V 7 bases and J 4 bases, with 10 bases left between them. The CDR3 contains 11 residues. Germline CDR1 SQVTM, CDR2 ANQGSEA. In DNA form, the CDR3 reads TGCAGCGCCAGGGTTCCAGAGACCCAGTACTTC. Residues: CSARVPETQYF.

Of note for this clone: One end of the junction does not line up with germline, which may come from a read error. V gene TRBV7-7 combines with J gene TRBJ2-2, with a tentative D call TRBD1 (5 bases). There are 15 residues in the CDR3. CDR1 and CDR2 (germline): SSHAT, FNYEAQ (reference sequence). CDR3 coding DNA: TGTGCTAGCAGCCCAGACAGAGTAAACACCGGGGAGCTGTTTTTT. It codes for CASSPDRVNTGELFF.

V and J are TRBV7-9 and TRBJ1-1, with unresolved D. The CDR3 consists of 16 residues. Trimming cost V 5 bases and J 0 bases, with 16 bases left between them. The V gene's germline CDR1 is SEHNR and CDR2 FQNEAQ (reference sequence). CDR3 nucleotides: TGTGCCAGCAGCACCCGGGAGATCAACTTGAACACTGAAGCTTTCTTT. As protein: CASSTREINLNTEAFF. Supplemented by reference TRBV7-9 and TRBJ1-1, the full variable domain reads DTGVSQNPRHKITKRGQNVTFRCDPISEHNRLYWYRQTLGQGPEFLTYFQNEAQLEKSRLLSDRFSAERPKGSFSTLEIQRTEQGDSAMYLCASSTREINLNTEAFFGQGTRLTVV.

The chain recombines TRBV12-3 or TRBV12-4 with TRBJ1-2; 8 positions match TRBD1. CDR3 length: 11 residues. V trimming: 5 bases; J trimming: 11 bases; junction bases outside the gene matches: 4. CDR3 region: CASSLGQGYTF. The CDR3 DNA reads as TGTGCCAGCAGTCTCGGACAGGGATACACCTTC.